The 4 T cell receptor beta chains below were found in one sample sequenced in a study of control samples from healthy donors and cancer patients. Sequencing used immunoSEQ multiplex PCR; TCRdb keeps in-frame clones, though not all of them. The table includes 100,000 or so clones, approximately 90% detected once. The specimen was blood. The origin of the receptors is a woman aged 45-65 years in good health.

The V and J genes are TRBV14 and TRBJ2-5; 8 bases agree with TRBD1. The junction had 8 bases not matched to a gene; V was cut back by 4 bases and J by 4 bases. This CDR3 spans 15 amino acids. Germline V gene lookup returns CDR1 SGHDN and CDR2 FVKESK. DNA of the CDR3: TGTGCCAGCAGCCGAAGACAGGGGATGGGAGAGACCCAGTACTTC. Amino acid sequence: CASSRRQGMGETQYF.

The gene calls are TRBV2 and TRBJ2-7; D remains ambiguous. Germline-derived CDR1 and CDR2 are SNHLY and FYNNEI. The CDR3 has 16 amino acids. Trimming took 4 bases from V and 0 from J, leaving 16 bases between them. This CDR3 is CASSAQGDGSSYEQYF. CDR3 nucleotides: TGTGCCAGCAGTGCCCAAGGAGATGGCAGCTCCTACGAGCAGTACTTC. Filled out from reference TRBV2 and TRBJ2-7, the complete variable domain reads EPEVTQTPSHQVTQMGQEVILRCVPISNHLYFYWYRQILGQKVEFLVSFYNNEISEKSEIFDDQFSVERPDGSNFTLKIRSTKLEDSAMYFCASSAQGDGSSYEQYFGPGTRLTVT.

V gene TRBV12-2 combines with J gene TRBJ1-4; TRBD1, as called in the table, went unchecked against the DNA. TRBV12-2 is termed a pseudogene. This CDR3 has 14 residues. The CDR3 loop is CASRSDRLGEKLFF. The CDR3 DNA reads as TGTGCAAGTCGCTCCGACAGGCTCGGCGAAAAACTGTTTTTT.

CDR3 residues: CASSNRLAGAYEQYF. CDR3 DNA sequence: TGTGCCAGCAGCAATCGACTAGCGGGGGCGTACGAGCAGTACTTC. The genes are TRBV28 and TRBJ2-7; 12 positions match TRBD2. The CDR3 runs to 15 residues. Germline CDR1 is MDHEN and CDR2 is SYDVKM. J was trimmed by 4 bases and V by 6 bases; bases with no gene match: 7.